One T cell receptor beta chain is described in this entry. This sample was included in a study of blood T cell repertoires in COVID-19. As for the study in general: The United States, Italy and Spain supplied acute and convalescent COVID-19 samples.

Per the authors' pipeline: Researchers report that nucleated cell counts were estimated from reference gene primer amplification. Only in-frame clones appear in the TCRdb table, and some are missing; sequencing was by immunoSEQ multiplex PCR. That table furnishes V, J and clone size, whereas the DNA furnished D and trimming. The data show a few hundred thousand clones, 70% to 90% seen once. The ends lost 3 bases at V and 8 bases at J; junction bases unmatched: 10. The CDR3 runs to 15 residues. The germline V gene has CDR1 SGDLS and CDR2 YYNGEE. Input material: PBMCs or T cells enriched from blood (not recorded which). This TCR was sampled from a woman in her twenties or thirties who had been exposed to COVID-19. The chain couples TRBV9 to TRBJ2-1; 8 nucleotides match TRBD2. CDR3 DNA sequence: TGTGCCAGCAGCGGCTCCGGGACTAGGCCCCATGAGCAGTTCTTC. Amino acids: CASSGSGTRPHEQFF.